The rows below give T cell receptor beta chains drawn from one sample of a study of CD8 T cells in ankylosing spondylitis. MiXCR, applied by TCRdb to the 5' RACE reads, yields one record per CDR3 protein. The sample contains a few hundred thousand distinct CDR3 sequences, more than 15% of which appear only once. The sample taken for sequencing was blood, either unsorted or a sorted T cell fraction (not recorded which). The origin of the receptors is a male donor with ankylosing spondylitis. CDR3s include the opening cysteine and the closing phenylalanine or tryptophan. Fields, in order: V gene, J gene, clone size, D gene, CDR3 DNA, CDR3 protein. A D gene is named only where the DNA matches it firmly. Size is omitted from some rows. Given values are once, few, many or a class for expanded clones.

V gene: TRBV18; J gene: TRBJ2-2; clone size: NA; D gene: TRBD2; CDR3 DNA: TGTGCCAGCTCACCGACTAGCGGGACGAACACCGGGGAGCTGTTTTTT; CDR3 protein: CASSPTSGTNTGELFF
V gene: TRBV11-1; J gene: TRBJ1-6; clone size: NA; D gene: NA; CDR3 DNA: TGTGCCAGCAGCTTAGTATCTATGCGGGATTCCTATAATTCACCCCTCCACTTT; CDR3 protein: CASSLVSMRDSYNSPLHF
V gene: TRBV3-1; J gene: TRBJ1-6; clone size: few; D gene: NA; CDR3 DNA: TGTGCCAGCAGCACAAGGGGTTCCCTCCACTTT; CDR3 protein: CASSTRGSLHF
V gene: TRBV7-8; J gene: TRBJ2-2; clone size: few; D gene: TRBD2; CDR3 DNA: TGTGCCAGCAGCCAAAGACGGGGGGTCACCGGGGAGCTGTTTTTT; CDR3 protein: CASSQRRGVTGELFF
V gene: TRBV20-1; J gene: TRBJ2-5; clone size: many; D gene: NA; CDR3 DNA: TGCAGTGCCCTGATCGGGGCAGGGGGAGGTGAGACCCAGTACTTC; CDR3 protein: CSALIGAGGGETQYF
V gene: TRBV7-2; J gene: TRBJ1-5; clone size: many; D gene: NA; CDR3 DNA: TGTGCCAGCAGCTTAGGGCGGAACAATCAGCCCCAGCATTTT; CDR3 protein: CASSLGRNNQPQHF
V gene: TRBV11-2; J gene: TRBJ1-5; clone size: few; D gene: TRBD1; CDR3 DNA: TGTGCCAGCAGCTTAGATTGGACAGGGGGTCAGCCCCAGCATTTT; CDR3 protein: CASSLDWTGGQPQHF
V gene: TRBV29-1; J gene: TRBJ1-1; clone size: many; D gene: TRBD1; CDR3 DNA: TGCAGCGTAGGACAGGGGAACACTGAAGCTTTCTTT; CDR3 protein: CSVGQGNTEAFF
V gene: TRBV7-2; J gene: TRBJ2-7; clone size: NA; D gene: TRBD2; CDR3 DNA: TGTGCCAGCAGGTCGGGCGGGGGATCCGCCTACGAGCAGTACTTC; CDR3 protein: CASRSGGGSAYEQYF
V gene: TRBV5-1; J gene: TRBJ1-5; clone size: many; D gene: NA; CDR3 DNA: TGCGCCAGCAGCTTGGATCCGACAGGCATTAGCAATCAGCCCCAGCATTTT; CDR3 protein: CASSLDPTGISNQPQHF
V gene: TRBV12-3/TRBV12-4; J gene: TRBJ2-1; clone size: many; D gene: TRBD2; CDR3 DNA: TGTGCCAGCAGTTTGGGTAGCGGGAGGATTAAAGTCTACAATGAGCAGTTCTTC; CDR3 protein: CASSLGSGRIKVYNEQFF
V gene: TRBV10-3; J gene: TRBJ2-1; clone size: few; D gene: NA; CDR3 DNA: TGTGCCATCAGTGCCTCGAACAATGAGCAGTTCTTC; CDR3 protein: CAISASNNEQFF
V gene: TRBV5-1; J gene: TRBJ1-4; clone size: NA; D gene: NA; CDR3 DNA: TGCGCCAGCAGCTGGGGAACTAATGAAAAACTGTTTTTT; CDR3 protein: CASSWGTNEKLFF
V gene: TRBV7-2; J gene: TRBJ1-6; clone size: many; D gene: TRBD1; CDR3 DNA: TGTGCCAGCAGCCCTGGACAGGAGAATTCACCCCTCCACTTT; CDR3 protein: CASSPGQENSPLHF
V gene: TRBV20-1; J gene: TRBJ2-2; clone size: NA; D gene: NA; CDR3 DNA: TGCAGTGCTAGAGTACCGGGGCGAACGAACACCGGGGAGCTGTTTTTT; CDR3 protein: CSARVPGRTNTGELFF
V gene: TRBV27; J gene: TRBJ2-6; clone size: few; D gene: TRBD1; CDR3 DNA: TGTGCCAGCAGTTTTACAGGGGGTTCGGCTGGGGCCAACGTCCTGGCTTTC; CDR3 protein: CASSFTGGSAGANVLAF
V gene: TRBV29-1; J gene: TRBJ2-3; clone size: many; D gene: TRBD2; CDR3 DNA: TGCAGCGTTAATTTAGCGGGTACGCAGTATTTT; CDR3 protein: CSVNLAGTQYF
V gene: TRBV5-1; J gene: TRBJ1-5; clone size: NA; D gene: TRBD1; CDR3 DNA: TGCGCCAGCAGCTTGGAGGGACAGGGTAGCAATCAGCCCCAGCATTTT; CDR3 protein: CASSLEGQGSNQPQHF
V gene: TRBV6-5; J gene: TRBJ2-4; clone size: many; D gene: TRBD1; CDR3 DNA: TGTGCCAGCAGTTACGGGCCGGACAGGGGTCACATTCAGTACTTC; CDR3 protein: CASSYGPDRGHIQYF
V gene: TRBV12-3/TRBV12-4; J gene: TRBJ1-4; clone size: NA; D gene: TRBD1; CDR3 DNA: TGTGCCAGCAGACGGACAGGGGATAATGAAAAACTGTTTTTT; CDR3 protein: CASRRTGDNEKLFF
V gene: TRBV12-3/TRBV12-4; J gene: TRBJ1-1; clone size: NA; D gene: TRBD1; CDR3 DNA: TGTGCCAGCAGTTTAGTAGGGGGCGGTGGGGAGGGGGGCACTGAAGCTTTCTTT; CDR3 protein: CASSLVGGGGEGGTEAFF
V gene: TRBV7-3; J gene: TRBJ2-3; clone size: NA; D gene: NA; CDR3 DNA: TGTGCCAGCAGCATAAAGGGACTTCGCACAGATACGCAGTATTTT; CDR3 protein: CASSIKGLRTDTQYF
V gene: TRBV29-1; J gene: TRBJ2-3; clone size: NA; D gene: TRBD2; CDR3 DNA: TGCAGCGTTGAAGCGGGACTAGCGGTGACCACAGATACGCAGTATTTT; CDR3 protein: CSVEAGLAVTTDTQYF
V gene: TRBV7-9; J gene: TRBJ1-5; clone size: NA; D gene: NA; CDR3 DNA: TGTGCCAGCAGCTTTCCCCGGGGAAATCAGCCCCAGCATTTT; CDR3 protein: CASSFPRGNQPQHF
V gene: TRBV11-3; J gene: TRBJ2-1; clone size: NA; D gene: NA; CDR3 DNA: TGTGCCAGCAGCTTAGAATTCGGGACCTTAACTGAGCAGTTCTTC; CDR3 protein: CASSLEFGTLTEQFF
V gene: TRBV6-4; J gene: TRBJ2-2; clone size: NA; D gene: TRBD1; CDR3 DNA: TGTGCCAGCAGCCCACAGGGGGCGTCCACCGGGGAGCTGTTTTTT; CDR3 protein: CASSPQGASTGELFF
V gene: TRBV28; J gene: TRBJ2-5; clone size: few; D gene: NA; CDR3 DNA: TGTGCCAGCAGATCAGGCGGTCAAGAGACCCAGTACTTC; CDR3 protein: CASRSGGQETQYF
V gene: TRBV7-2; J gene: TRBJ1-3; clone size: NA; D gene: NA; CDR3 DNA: TGTGCCAGCAACTCACCAGGGGCCGGAAACACCATATATTTT; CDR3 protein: CASNSPGAGNTIYF
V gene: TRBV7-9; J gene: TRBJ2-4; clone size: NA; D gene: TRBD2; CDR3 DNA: TGTGCCAGCAGCTTAGAGGTAGCGGGAGGTGGTAACATTCAGTACTTC; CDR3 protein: CASSLEVAGGGNIQYF
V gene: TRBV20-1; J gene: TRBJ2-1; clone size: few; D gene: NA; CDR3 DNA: TGCAGTGCTAGAGATGGCCGGAACAATGAGCAGTTCTTC; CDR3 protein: CSARDGRNNEQFF
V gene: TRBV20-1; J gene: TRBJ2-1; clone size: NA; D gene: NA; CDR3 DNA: TGCAGTGCCCACGGGCTAACGAGCTCCTACAATGAGCAGTTCTTC; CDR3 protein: CSAHGLTSSYNEQFF
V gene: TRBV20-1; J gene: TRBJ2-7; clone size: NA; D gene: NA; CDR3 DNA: TGCAGTGCTAAACGAATCAGCTCCTACGAGCAGTACTTC; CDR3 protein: CSAKRISSYEQYF